Listed here is a single TCR beta chain. Antigen specificity is unknown. This sample is drawn from a study of cytomegalovirus exposure and HLA in healthy donors. Per germline, CDR1 SGHRS and CDR2 YFSETQ. The germline V and J ends were trimmed by 7 bases and 1 base, with 15 bases remaining between them. This CDR3 is built from 14 residues. The PCR had 60 Vbeta and 13 Jbeta primers. Only in-frame clones appear in the TCRdb table, and some are missing; sequencing was by immunoSEQ multiplex PCR. Altogether 150,000 or so clones are present, around 78% being singletons, with the ten largest covering 6.5% to 8.5%. Regarding the study as a whole: After further analysis at a later stage, 16,951 TCR beta sequences were associated with HLA alleles at 0.05 false discovery rate. Under in vitro conditions, a few CMV-associated chains were confirmed as specific for CMV antigens.

Sequencing was performed on PBMCs. The origin of this receptor is a woman in her thirties or forties in good health and CMV-seropositive. V usage is TRBV5-1 and J usage is TRBJ2-7; TRBD2 might be the D (5 bases). The DNA for the CDR3 is TGCGCCAGCCGTGCGGACTCCGCTTCCTACGAGCAGTACTTC. It yields the protein CASRADSASYEQYF.